These 15 T cell receptor beta chains were sequenced from one sample in a study of T cell responses to AZD1222 COVID-19 vaccine. Here immunoSEQ multiplex PCR was the method, and the copy in TCRdb shows in-frame clones only, minus some. The sample carries approximately 140,000 clones, around 90% recorded once. The specimen comprised peripheral blood, sampled 28 days after the second AZD1222 dose. These receptor sequences come from an adult who received the AZD1222 COVID-19 vaccine.

The genes are TRBV6-4 and TRBJ2-1; TRBD2 agrees at 9 bases. V trimming: 3 bases; J trimming: 4 bases; junction bases outside the gene matches: 4. The CDR3 is made up of 15 amino acids. Per the germline V gene, CDR1 is MRHNA and CDR2 is SNTAGT. The CDR3 reads CASSESGRPYNEQFF. CDR3 sequence (DNA): TGTGCCAGCAGTGAGAGCGGGAGGCCTTACAATGAGCAGTTCTTC.

The chain has TRBV11-2 and TRBJ2-2; D not certain. Deletions cut 1 base from V and 2 bases from J, with 8 bases between. Germline V gene sequence: CDR1 SGHAT, CDR2 FQNNGV. This CDR3 has 15 residues. CDR3 nucleotides: TGTGCCAGCAGCTTAGTCCCGGATAACACCGGGGAGCTGTTTTTT. This codes for CASSLVPDNTGELFF.

This chain links TRBV19 with TRBJ1-5, with 7 bases lining up with TRBD1. Germline assignment: CDR1 LNHDA and CDR2 SQIVND (reference sequence). The CDR3 extends over 14 amino acids. V shed 6 bases, J shed 5 bases, and the junction held 7 bases outside the gene matches. The CDR3 coding sequence is TGTGCCAGTAGGGGGGAGGGGGCGTATCAGCCCCAGCATTTT. As protein: CASRGEGAYQPQHF.

The chain has TRBV20-1 and TRBJ2-5; weak D call: TRBD2 (5 bases). The CDR3 extends over 11 amino acids. V was cut by 6 bases and J by 5 bases, with 10 bases left in between. Germline V gene sequence: CDR1 DFQATT, CDR2 SNEGSKA (reference sequence). CDR3 in DNA: TGCAGTGCCAATCGGGGTGAGACCCAGTACTTC. Its translation is CSANRGETQYF.

The V and J genes are TRBV20-1 and TRBJ1-3; the D gene is possibly TRBD1 (5 bases). V was pared by 3 bases and J by 1 base, with 7 bases between. CDR1 and CDR2 from the germline V gene are DFQATT and SNEGSKA (reference sequence). This CDR3 is 13 amino acids long. The CDR3 nucleotides read TGCAGTGCTAGTTCAGGGTCTGGAAACACCATATATTTT. Translation gives CSASSGSGNTIYF.

The gene calls are TRBV5-6 and TRBJ1-5, with 7 bases that match TRBD1. Germline values: CDR1 SGHDT, CDR2 YYEEEE. J lost 9 bases, V lost 5 bases, and 8 bases had no gene match. The CDR3 length is 13 residues. CDR3 region: CASSSRGVGPQHF. The DNA for the CDR3 is TGTGCCAGCAGTTCCAGGGGGGTAGGGCCCCAGCATTTT.

The genes are TRBV18 and TRBJ2-2, with a tentative D call TRBD2 (5 bases). Germline CDR1 reads KGHSH; CDR2 reads LQKENI. This CDR3 has 16 amino acids. The germline V and J ends were trimmed by 2 bases and 2 bases, with 12 bases remaining between them. The chain's CDR3 is CASSPGKDSNTGELFF. The CDR3, as DNA: TGTGCCAGCTCACCAGGAAAGGACTCAAACACCGGGGAGCTGTTTTTT.

This clone appeared once. The J gene is TRBJ1-5, the V gene TRBV28, with D unresolved. Germline loops: CDR1 MDHEN, CDR2 SYDVKM. The CDR3 spans 15 residues. V lost 1 base, J lost 7 bases, and 14 bases lay in between. The CDR3 reads CASSLSGGRGQPQHF. CDR3 nucleotides: TGTGCCAGCAGTTTATCGGGAGGTCGAGGCCAGCCCCAGCATTTT. The full variable domain, with the rest looked up from reference TRBV28 and TRBJ1-5, is DVKVTQSSRYLVKRTGEKVFLECVQDMDHENMFWYRQDPGLGLRLIYFSYDVKMKEKGDIPEGYSVSREKKERFSLILESASTNQTSMYLCASSLSGGRGQPQHFGDGTRLSIL.

This chain joins TRBV7-9 and TRBJ1-3, with D tentatively TRBD1 (6 bases). The CDR3 is 16 residues long. Deletions cut 4 bases from V and 0 bases from J, with 13 bases between. Germline V gene lookup returns CDR1 SEHNR and CDR2 FQNEAQ (reference sequence). CDR3 protein: CASSSTDRSSGNTIYF. In DNA form, the CDR3 reads TGTGCCAGCAGCTCTACCGACAGGAGCTCTGGAAACACCATATATTTT. Full variable domain (outside the CDR3, taken from reference TRBV7-9 and TRBJ1-3): DTGVSQNPRHKITKRGQNVTFRCDPISEHNRLYWYRQTLGQGPEFLTYFQNEAQLEKSRLLSDRFSAERPKGSFSTLEIQRTEQGDSAMYLCASSSTDRSSGNTIYFGEGSWLTVV.

The chain employs TRBV7-9 and TRBJ1-2, with D maybe TRBD1 (6 bases). The CDR3 covers 15 residues. Germline V gene data show CDR1 as SEHNR and CDR2 as FQNEAQ (reference sequence). With 2 bases removed from V and 2 bases from J, the gap between germline ends came to 12 bases. CDR3 sequence (DNA): TGTGCCAGCAGCTTAATAATCGGACAGAACTATGGCTACACCTTC. Its translation: CASSLIIGQNYGYTF.

This clone has only a few counts. The chain has TRBV4-2 and TRBJ1-1; TRBD1 might be the D (5 bases). V was clipped by 2 bases and J by 1 base, with 14 bases between them. Germline CDR1 is LGHNA and CDR2 is YNFKEQ. This CDR3 is built from 16 residues. The CDR3 loop reads CASSQNTGTENTEAFF. The CDR3 DNA reads as TGTGCCAGCAGCCAAAACACAGGTACCGAGAACACTGAAGCTTTCTTT.

The CDR3 sequence: CATSPQENTEAFF. CDR3 sequence (DNA): TGTGCCACCAGCCCCCAGGAAAACACTGAAGCTTTCTTT. The chain combines TRBV15 with TRBJ1-1, with D uncertain. Trimming pared 5 bases from V and 2 bases from J, leaving 9 bases between. Germline V gene lookup returns CDR1 LNHNV and CDR2 YYDKDF (reference sequence). The CDR3 is 13 residues long.

This rearrangement joins TRBV19 to TRBJ1-6, with 7 bases that match TRBD1. This CDR3 has 14 residues. The V and J ends lost 5 bases and 7 bases, in that order; junction bases with no gene match: 5. In germline, CDR1 is LNHDA, CDR2 SQIVND (reference sequence). The DNA for the CDR3 is TGTGCCAGTAGTGGCGGGACAGAGAATTCACCCCTCCACTTT. This encodes CASSGGTENSPLHF. Full variable domain (rest looked up from reference TRBV19 and TRBJ1-6): DGGITQSPKYLFRKEGQNVTLSCEQNLNHDAMYWYRQDPGQGLRLIYYSQIVNDFQKGDIAEGYSVSREKKESFPLTVTSAQKNPTAFYLCASSGGTENSPLHFGNGTRLTVT.

This chain uses TRBV6-5 with TRBJ1-4; D is perhaps TRBD1 (5 bases). CDR3 length equals 13 residues. Trimming pared 8 bases from V and 7 bases from J, leaving 14 bases between. Germline V gene lookup returns CDR1 MNHEY and CDR2 SVGAGI. The CDR3 coding sequence is TGTGCCAGCCGGGGCAGGGAAGGTGAAAAACTGTTTTTT. This gives the protein CASRGREGEKLFF.

The chain links TRBV18 to TRBJ2-7; D gene ambiguous. The CDR3 spans 15 residues. CDR1 and CDR2 (germline): KGHSH, LQKENI. Trimming removed 3 bases from V and 0 bases from J, with 12 bases in between. In DNA form, the CDR3 reads TGTGCCAGCTCACCTATACCGACACTCTCCTACGAGCAGTACGTC. Its translation is CASSPIPTLSYEQYV.